This passage covers 12 T cell receptor beta chains from one sample sequenced in a study of T cell repertoires in cytomegalovirus infection. These receptors lack a known antigen. TCRdb passed the reads through MiXCR, listing each CDR3 protein once. The table records a few hundred thousand distinct CDR3 sequences, roughly 34% of them present only once. The sequenced sample was cultured PBMCs, obtained from culture after CMV antigen stimulation. The receptors were gathered from a human donor in good health (CMV status not recorded). Some clones in this sample may be carry-over from other donors' samples.

This clonotype was detected only a few times. J is TRBJ2-7 and V is TRBV12-3 or TRBV12-4; TRBD2 agrees at 10 bases. Losses at the gene ends were 1 base for V and 6 bases for J; bases not matched to a gene: 6. CDR3 length: 15 amino acids. CDR3 DNA: TGTGCCAGCAGTTTAGTAATCGGACTAGCGGCCGAGCAGTACTTC. Amino acids: CASSLVIGLAAEQYF.

This clonotype was counted only a few times. The chain is built from TRBV12-3 or TRBV12-4 and TRBJ2-5; no definite D call. The ends were cut back, 5 bases at V and 7 bases at J, with 17 bases in the middle. There are 14 residues in the CDR3. The CDR3 loop reads CASSPGTQDGTQYF. The CDR3 DNA follows: TGTGCCAGCAGTCCCGGAACACAAGACGGGACCCAGTACTTC.

This rearrangement joins TRBV6-5 to TRBJ1-2; tentatively, D is TRBD1 (5 bases). Trimming shortened V by 5 bases and J by 8 bases, and 15 bases separated the two germline ends. From germline, CDR1 is MNHEY and CDR2 SVGAGI. CDR3 size: 13 residues. In nucleotides, the CDR3 is TGTGCCAGCAGTCCCAGGGAATCGGGGGGCTACACCTTC. This gives the protein CASSPRESGGYTF.

This clonotype was found a few times. CDR3 in amino acids: CASRTESTTTNEKLFF. Written as DNA, the CDR3 is TGTGCCAGTCGAACAGAGTCTACGACAACTAATGAAAAACTGTTTTTT. The chain recombines TRBV6-1 with TRBJ1-4; D gene ambiguous. Germline-derived CDR1 and CDR2 are MNHNS and SASEGT. The CDR3 is 16 amino acids. With 9 bases removed from V and 0 bases from J, the gap between germline ends came to 17 bases.

The gene calls are TRBV19 and TRBJ2-5, with D possibly being TRBD1 (6 bases). Germline CDR1 and CDR2: LNHDA and SQIVND (reference sequence). Trimming took 6 bases from V and 5 from J, leaving 19 bases between them. The length of the CDR3 is 15 residues. The CDR3 loop reads CASRYQGLGKETQYF. In DNA, the CDR3 is TGTGCCAGTAGATATCAGGGGCTGGGGAAGGAGACCCAGTACTTC.

This clonotype was seen ten or more times. V gene TRBV7-2 combines with J gene TRBJ2-2; D remains unclear. Per the germline V gene, CDR1 is SGHTA and CDR2 is FQGNSA. This CDR3 has 14 amino acids. V was cut by 2 bases and J by 0 bases, with 4 bases left in between. This CDR3 reads CASSLLTNTGELFF. Here the CDR3 DNA reads TGTGCCAGCAGCTTATTAACGAACACCGGGGAGCTGTTTTTT.

This clonotype came up many times. V gene TRBV7-8 combines with J gene TRBJ2-1; D remains ambiguous. Germline V gene data show CDR1 as SGHVS and CDR2 as FQNEAQ. The CDR3 has 15 residues. The ends were cut back, 4 bases at V and 0 bases at J, with 10 bases in the middle. The CDR3 coding sequence is TGTGCCAGCAGCTCCCCGAGGTACTCCTACAATGAGCAGTTCTTC. This sequence encodes CASSSPRYSYNEQFF.

The chain recombines TRBV27 with TRBJ1-6; TRBD1 matches at 7 bases. Trimming took 7 bases from V and 4 from J; bases not matched to a gene: 7. The CDR3 consists of 15 residues. Germline loops: CDR1 MNHEY, CDR2 SMNVEV (reference sequence). CDR3 nucleotides: TGTGCCAGCAAAACGACAGGGTCATATAATTCACCCCTCCACTTT. Translating it yields CASKTTGSYNSPLHF.

Ten or more counts support this clonotype. The chain uses TRBV19 and TRBJ1-5; no clear D gene. Per germline, CDR1 LNHDA and CDR2 SQIVND (reference sequence). Trimming stripped 0 bases from V and 3 bases from J, with 18 bases between. The CDR3 extends over 18 amino acids. The CDR3 coding sequence is TGTGCCAGTAGTATAGATCGGTCGACCGAAACCTTCAATCAGCCCCAGCATTTT. This sequence encodes CASSIDRSTETFNQPQHF.

This clonotype showed up many times. The CDR3 DNA is TGTGCCAGCAGCTTAGCAAGGGATCAGCCCCAGCATTTT. Residues: CASSLARDQPQHF. The chain joins TRBV7-2 to TRBJ1-5; D unclear. This CDR3 has 13 amino acids. Germline V gives CDR1 SGHTA, CDR2 FQGNSA. Trimming took off 0 bases at V and 5 bases at J, with 5 bases between the two ends.

The genes are TRBV12-3 or TRBV12-4 and TRBJ1-1; no definite D call. V was clipped by 3 bases and J by 2 bases, with 10 bases between them. The CDR3 is 14 amino acids. The CDR3 loop is CASSLFLGNTEAFF. CDR3 in DNA: TGTGCCAGCAGTTTGTTCTTGGGTAACACTGAAGCTTTCTTT.

V and J are TRBV7-8 and TRBJ1-4; D perhaps matches TRBD1 (6 bases). Germline V gives CDR1 SGHVS, CDR2 FQNEAQ. The CDR3 consists of 16 residues. Trimming took 2 bases from V and 5 from J, leaving 15 bases between them. CDR3 in DNA: TGTGCCAGCAGCTTAATGGGAGGAAGGGGGAATGAAAAACTGTTTTTT. This gives the protein CASSLMGGRGNEKLFF.